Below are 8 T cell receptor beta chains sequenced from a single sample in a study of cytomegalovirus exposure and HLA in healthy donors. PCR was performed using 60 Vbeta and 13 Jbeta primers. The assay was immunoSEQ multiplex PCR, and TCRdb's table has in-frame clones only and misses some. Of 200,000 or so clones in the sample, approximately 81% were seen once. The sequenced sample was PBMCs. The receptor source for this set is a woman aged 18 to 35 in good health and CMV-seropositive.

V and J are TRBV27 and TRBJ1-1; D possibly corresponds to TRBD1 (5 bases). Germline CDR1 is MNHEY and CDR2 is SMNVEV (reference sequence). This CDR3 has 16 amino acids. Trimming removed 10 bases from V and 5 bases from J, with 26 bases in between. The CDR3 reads CATSGVWEGWKTEAFF. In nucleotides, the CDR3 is TGTGCCACTTCGGGGGTGTGGGAGGGGTGGAAAACTGAAGCTTTCTTT.

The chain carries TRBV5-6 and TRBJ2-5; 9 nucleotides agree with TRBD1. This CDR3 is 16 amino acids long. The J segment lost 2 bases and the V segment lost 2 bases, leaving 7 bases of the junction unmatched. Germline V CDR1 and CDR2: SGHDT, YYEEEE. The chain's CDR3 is CASSLFRDRAQETQYF. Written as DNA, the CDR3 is TGTGCCAGCAGCTTATTCCGGGACAGGGCTCAAGAGACCCAGTACTTC.

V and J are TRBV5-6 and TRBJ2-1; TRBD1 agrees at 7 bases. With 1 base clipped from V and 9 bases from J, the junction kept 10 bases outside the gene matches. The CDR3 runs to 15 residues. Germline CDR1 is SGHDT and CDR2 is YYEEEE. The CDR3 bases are TGTGCCAGCAGCTTGTACGGACAGGAGGATATTGAGCAGTTCTTC. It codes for CASSLYGQEDIEQFF. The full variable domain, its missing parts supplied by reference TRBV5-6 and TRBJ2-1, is DAGVTQSPTHLIKTRGQQVTLRCSPKSGHDTVSWYQQALGQGPQFIFQYYEEEERQRGNFPDRFSGHQFPNYSSELNVNALLLGDSALYLCASSLYGQEDIEQFFGPGTRLTVL.

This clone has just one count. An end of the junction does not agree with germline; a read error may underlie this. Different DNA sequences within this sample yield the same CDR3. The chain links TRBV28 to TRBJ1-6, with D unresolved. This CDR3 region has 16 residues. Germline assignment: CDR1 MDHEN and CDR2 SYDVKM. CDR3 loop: CASSLDPSSYNSPLHF. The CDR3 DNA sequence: TGTGCCAGCAGCCTAGACCCGAGCTCCTATAATTCACCCCTCCACTTC.

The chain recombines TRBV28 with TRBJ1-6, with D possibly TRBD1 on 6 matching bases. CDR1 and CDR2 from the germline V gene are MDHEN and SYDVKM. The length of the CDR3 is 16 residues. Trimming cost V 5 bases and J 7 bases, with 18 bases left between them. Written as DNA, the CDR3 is TGTGCCAGCAGTGTACAGGGCACCCTGAACAATTCACCCCTCCACTTT. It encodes CASSVQGTLNNSPLHF.

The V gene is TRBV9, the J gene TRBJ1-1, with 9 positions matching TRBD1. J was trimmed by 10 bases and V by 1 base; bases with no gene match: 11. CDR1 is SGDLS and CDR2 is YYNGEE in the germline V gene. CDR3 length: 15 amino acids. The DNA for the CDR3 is TGTGCCAGCAGCGTACTAGACGCACCGGGACAGGGAGCTTTCTTT. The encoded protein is CASSVLDAPGQGAFF.

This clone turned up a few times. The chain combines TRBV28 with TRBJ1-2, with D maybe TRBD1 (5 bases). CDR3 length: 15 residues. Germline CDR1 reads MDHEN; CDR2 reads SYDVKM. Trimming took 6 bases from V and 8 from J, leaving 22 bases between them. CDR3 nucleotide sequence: TGTGCCAGCAGCCCCCAGGGTAAAGTGGGCGAAGGCTACACCTTC. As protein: CASSPQGKVGEGYTF.

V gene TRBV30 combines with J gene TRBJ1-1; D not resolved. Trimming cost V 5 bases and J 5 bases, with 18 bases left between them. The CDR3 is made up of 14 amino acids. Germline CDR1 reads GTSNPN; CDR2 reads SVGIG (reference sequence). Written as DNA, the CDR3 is TGTGCCTGGGACAAAGGAGGGTTGGGGACTGAAGCTTTCTTT. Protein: CAWDKGGLGTEAFF.